These 32 T cell receptor beta chains were sequenced from one sample in a study of cytomegalovirus exposure and HLA in healthy donors listed by TCRdb under 2017. Receptors were amplified or captured by the immunoSEQ multiplex PCR assay. For the multiplex PCR, a mixture combining 60 forward primers for TCR Vbeta segments and 13 reverse primers for TCR Jbeta segments was used. In TCRdb, the immuneACCESS table is reduced to in-frame sequences with V and J assigned. These tables do not hold every clone; where another copy was compared, an unresolved V gene accounts for under half, and the others remain unexplained. This sample is represented by around 150,000 clones; 75% to 90% of them were singletons. The ten largest account for around 4.1% of the sample. The source material was PBMCs. These receptors originate from a middle-aged man in good health and CMV-seropositive.

The J gene is TRBJ1-5, the V gene TRBV7-2; 9 bases are a match to TRBD1. Trimming took 1 base from V and 6 from J; bases not matched to a gene: 1. From germline, CDR1 is SGHTA and CDR2 FQGNSA. CDR3 length: 14 residues. Here the CDR3 reads CASSLETGGQPQHF. As DNA, the CDR3 is TGTGCCAGCAGCTTAGAGACAGGGGGTCAGCCCCAGCATTTT. The whole variable domain, remainder taken from reference TRBV7-2 and TRBJ1-5, is GAGVSQSPSNKVTEKGKDVELRCDPISGHTALYWYRQSLGQGLEFLIYFQGNSAPDKSGLPSDRFSAERTGGSVSTLTIQRTQQEDSAVYLCASSLETGGQPQHFGDGTRLSIL.

The chain couples TRBV29-1 to TRBJ1-1, with no clear D. V lost 6 bases and J lost 5, with 28 bases in between. The CDR3 loop spans 17 amino acids. Germline V gives CDR1 SQVTM, CDR2 ANQGSEA. CDR3 loop: CSVVGRRQASSGTEAFF. CDR3 coding DNA: TGCAGCGTCGTGGGCCGAAGGCAGGCCTCATCGGGGACTGAAGCTTTCTTT.

The genes are TRBV18 and TRBJ2-1; TRBD2 agrees at 10 bases. Germline CDR1 KGHSH, CDR2 LQKENI. The CDR3 sequence is 15 residues long. With 3 bases clipped from V and 8 bases from J, the junction kept 7 bases outside the gene matches. The CDR3 nucleotides read TGTGCCAGCTCACCGAGCGGGAGGGCCATCGATGAGCAGTTCTTC. Translating it yields CASSPSGRAIDEQFF.

The chain combines TRBV28 with TRBJ2-5; no clear D. Between the trimmed V and J ends, which lost 3 bases and 5 bases, there was a span of 10 bases. CDR3 length: 13 residues. Germline V lookup: CDR1 MDHEN, CDR2 SYDVKM. The chain's CDR3 is CASSLLVRETQYF. The CDR3 DNA follows: TGTGCCAGCAGTTTGCTTGTCAGGGAGACCCAGTACTTC.

The J gene is TRBJ2-3, the V gene TRBV11-3, with unresolved D. Germline loops: CDR1 SGHNT, CDR2 YENEEA. The CDR3 is 12 amino acids. The ends were cut back, 0 bases at V and 5 bases at J, with 3 bases in the middle. The CDR3 is CASSLDRDTQYF. In DNA form, the CDR3 reads TGTGCCAGCAGCTTAGATAGAGATACGCAGTATTTT.

The rearrangement links TRBV19 to TRBJ1-1; weak D call: TRBD1 (5 bases). The CDR3 is 14 amino acids. Deletions cut 7 bases from V and 0 bases from J, with 12 bases between. Germline CDR1 reads LNHDA; CDR2 reads SQIVND (reference sequence). CDR3 in amino acids: CASTEAGLNTEAFF. The CDR3, as DNA: TGTGCCAGTACCGAGGCGGGGCTGAACACTGAAGCTTTCTTT.

A few counts support this clone. V usage is TRBV9 and J usage is TRBJ2-7, with 8 positions matching TRBD2. After removal of 1 base from V and 5 bases from J, the junction contained 2 bases not matched to a gene. Germline values: CDR1 SGDLS, CDR2 YYNGEE. There are 13 residues in the CDR3. The CDR3 nucleotides are TGTGCCAGCAGCGTAAGCGGGAGTCACGAGCAGTACTTC. The encoded protein is CASSVSGSHEQYF.

This rearrangement joins TRBV5-1 to TRBJ2-5; weak D call: TRBD2 (7 bases). This CDR3 has 15 amino acids. CDR1 is SGHRS, CDR2 YFSETQ, per germline. The germline V and J ends were trimmed by 5 bases and 5 bases, with 19 bases remaining between them. The CDR3 region is CASRTTGRGLETQYF. The CDR3 coding sequence is TGCGCCAGCAGAACAACAGGGAGGGGACTGGAGACCCAGTACTTC.

The rearrangement uses TRBV7-6 and TRBJ2-6, with TRBD1 matching over 8 bases. J gave up 1 base and V 1 base, and 6 bases lay outside the gene matches. This CDR3 contains 18 residues. Germline assignment: CDR1 SGHVS and CDR2 FNYEAQ. CDR3 DNA sequence: TGTGCCAGCAGCTTAGAGGCCAGGGGGCCGTCTGGGGCCAACGTCCTGACTTTC. It is translated as CASSLEARGPSGANVLTF.

The V and J genes are TRBV6-5 and TRBJ1-5; the match to TRBD1 covers 7 bases. CDR1 is MNHEY and CDR2 is SVGAGI in the germline V gene. The CDR3 length is 15 residues. V lost 5 bases and J lost 0; bases outside the gene matches: 4. CDR3: CASSPGQSSNQPQHF. The CDR3 nucleotides read TGTGCCAGCAGTCCGGGACAGAGTAGCAATCAGCCCCAGCATTTT.

The chain combines TRBV4-2 with TRBJ2-7; D ambiguous. Trimming removed 4 bases from V and 5 bases from J, with 12 bases in between. Germline values: CDR1 LGHNA, CDR2 YNFKEQ. The CDR3 is 13 residues long. CDR3 DNA sequence: TGTGCCAGCAGCCCCTATTCTGCGGACGAGCAGTACTTC. This sequence encodes CASSPYSADEQYF.

The rearrangement links TRBV11-2 to TRBJ2-5, with a possible D match to TRBD2 (7 bases). The CDR3 contains 17 residues. The germline CDR1 and CDR2 sequences are SGHAT and FQNNGV. Trimming took off 0 bases at V and 1 base at J, with 15 bases between the two ends. The CDR3 region is CASSLEGGGFLQETQYF. The CDR3 nucleotides are TGTGCCAGCAGCTTAGAGGGGGGGGGCTTCCTCCAAGAGACCCAGTACTTC.

The chain joins TRBV5-4 to TRBJ2-1, with TRBD2 matching over 9 bases. CDR1 is SGHNT and CDR2 is YYREEE in the germline V gene (reference sequence). Germline trimming cut 9 bases from V and 3 bases from J; bases unmatched to any gene: 16. The CDR3 extends over 17 amino acids. Written as DNA, the CDR3 is TGTGCCACCCGACCTAGGTCCCTAGCGGGGTTCTACAATGAGCAGTTCTTC. This encodes CATRPRSLAGFYNEQFF.

This CDR3 reads CASSLVAGDYTDTQYF. The CDR3 DNA sequence: TGTGCCAGCAGTTTAGTAGCGGGAGACTACACAGATACGCAGTATTTT. The chain is built from TRBV28 and TRBJ2-3; 9 bases agree with TRBD2. The CDR3 has 16 amino acids. The junction had 5 bases not matched to a gene; V was cut back by 2 bases and J by 2 bases. CDR1 and CDR2 from the germline V gene are MDHEN and SYDVKM.

DNA for the CDR3: TGCGCCAGCACGGATCCGGGACAGAACTATGGCTACACCTTC. It is translated as CASTDPGQNYGYTF. V usage is TRBV5-1 and J usage is TRBJ1-2; 7 bases align to TRBD1. Germline trimming cut 6 bases from V and 2 bases from J; bases unmatched to any gene: 7. The CDR3 contains 14 residues. The germline gives CDR1 SGHRS, CDR2 YFSETQ. Variable domain in full (rest from reference TRBV5-1 and TRBJ1-2): KAGVTQTPRYLIKTRGQQVTLSCSPISGHRSVSWYQQTPGQGLQFLFEYFSETQRNKGNFPGRFSGRQFSNSRSEMNVSTLELGDSALYLCASTDPGQNYGYTFGSGTRLTVV.

This chain joins TRBV2 and TRBJ2-1; TRBD2 matches 10 bases. Germline CDR1 SNHLY, CDR2 FYNNEI. The V gene end was trimmed by 6 bases and the J gene end by 1 base; junction bases not matched to a gene: 6. CDR3 length: 16 amino acids. The CDR3 bases are TGTGCCAGCAGGGCGGGACTAGCGAGATCCTACAATGAGCAGTTCTTC. Protein: CASRAGLARSYNEQFF.

The rearrangement joins TRBV5-4 to TRBJ2-1; D may be TRBD1 (6 bases). CDR3 length: 15 amino acids. Trimming took 4 bases from V and 3 from J, leaving 14 bases between them. Germline V gene data show CDR1 as SGHNT and CDR2 as YYREEE (reference sequence). The chain's CDR3 is CASSTTGMGYNEQFF. CDR3 nucleotide sequence: TGTGCCAGCAGCACTACAGGGATGGGCTACAATGAGCAGTTCTTC.

The V and J genes are TRBV13 and TRBJ2-1; no reliable D call. Per the germline V gene, CDR1 is PRHDT and CDR2 is FYEKMQ (reference sequence). This CDR3 has 17 amino acids. Trimming stripped 1 base from V and 1 base from J, with 14 bases between. The CDR3 reads CASSLEPWLGSYNEQFF. In DNA form, the CDR3 reads TGTGCCAGCAGCTTAGAACCCTGGCTAGGTTCCTACAATGAGCAGTTCTTC.

The chain carries TRBV19 and TRBJ1-1; D is ambiguous. V was shortened by 5 bases and J by 6 bases, with 22 bases between the two germline ends. The CDR3 is made up of 16 amino acids. Germline CDR1 is LNHDA and CDR2 is SQIVND (reference sequence). The chain's CDR3 is CASSDRPDPGRAEAFF. The DNA for the CDR3 is TGTGCCAGTAGTGACCGCCCGGACCCGGGGAGGGCTGAAGCTTTCTTT.

This clone was counted once. The rearrangement links TRBV30 to TRBJ1-1; D unclear. CDR3 length equals 13 residues. Germline assignment: CDR1 GTSNPN and CDR2 SVGIG (reference sequence). The V and J ends lost 3 bases and 0 bases respectively, with 8 bases between them. In nucleotides, the CDR3 is TGTGCCTGGAGCGCGGGGATGAACACTGAAGCTTTCTTT. Translating it yields CAWSAGMNTEAFF.

The rearrangement uses TRBV10-1 and TRBJ2-7; 9 bases match TRBD1. V shed 5 bases and J 5 bases; nucleotides not matched to a gene: 10. CDR1 is WNHNN and CDR2 is SYGVQD in the germline V gene (reference sequence). This CDR3 is 15 amino acids long. CDR3 protein: CASSFGQGTNHEQYF. CDR3 sequence (DNA): TGCGCCAGCAGTTTCGGACAGGGGACAAACCACGAGCAGTACTTC.

This chain uses TRBV9 with TRBJ1-5; 9 bases align to TRBD1. From germline, CDR1 is SGDLS and CDR2 YYNGEE. This CDR3 spans 17 amino acids. V was pared by 4 bases and J by 7 bases, with 15 bases of the junction left unmatched. The CDR3 region has the DNA TGTGCCAGCAGCCTAGGACAGGGGTATTCCCCGGGGCAGCCCCAGCATTTT. This gives the protein CASSLGQGYSPGQPQHF.

V gene TRBV27 combines with J gene TRBJ2-7, with 8 bases that match TRBD1. This CDR3 region has 14 residues. Trimming removed 4 bases from V and 4 bases from J; junction bases left unmatched: 6. The V gene's germline CDR1 is MNHEY and CDR2 SMNVEV (reference sequence). The CDR3 DNA is TGTGCCAGCAGTTATCAGGGGGCGCGGTACGAGCAGTACTTC. Its translation: CASSYQGARYEQYF.

The V call is TRBV27, the J call TRBJ2-7; 7 bases agree with TRBD1. CDR1 and CDR2 (germline): MNHEY, SMNVEV (reference sequence). CDR3 length: 17 amino acids. V dropped 2 bases and J dropped 3; count of bases not matched to a gene: 13. The DNA of the CDR3 is TGTGCCAGCAGTTTAGCTTATTCCGCGACAGGGAGCTACGAGCAGTACTTC. It encodes CASSLAYSATGSYEQYF.

The gene calls are TRBV7-6 and TRBJ1-6; the D gene is possibly TRBD1 (6 bases). Trimming left V 5 bases short and J 9 bases short, with 11 bases between. In germline, CDR1 is SGHVS, CDR2 FNYEAQ. The CDR3 extends over 13 amino acids. The chain's CDR3 is CASSKGQPSPLHF. The DNA for the CDR3 is TGTGCCAGCAGCAAAGGACAGCCTTCACCCCTCCACTTT.

The V call is TRBV5-1, the J call TRBJ1-2; D unclear. The CDR3 runs to 14 residues. CDR1 is SGHRS, CDR2 YFSETQ, per germline. V was pared by 4 bases and J by 4 bases, with 14 bases between. In DNA form, the CDR3 reads TGCGCCAGCAGCCCCACAAGCGGGCTCTATGGCTACACCTTC. This translates into CASSPTSGLYGYTF. Drawing the rest from reference TRBV5-1 and TRBJ1-2, the complete variable domain is KAGVTQTPRYLIKTRGQQVTLSCSPISGHRSVSWYQQTPGQGLQFLFEYFSETQRNKGNFPGRFSGRQFSNSRSEMNVSTLELGDSALYLCASSPTSGLYGYTFGSGTRLTVV.

The J gene is TRBJ1-2, the V gene TRBV15; D perhaps matches TRBD1 (6 bases). Germline CDR1 and CDR2: LNHNV and YYDKDF (reference sequence). The CDR3 has 16 amino acids. With 0 bases removed from V and 6 bases from J, the gap between germline ends came to 17 bases. The CDR3 DNA sequence: TGTGCCACCAGCAGAGATATGGGGGCGCCAGGGGATGGCTACACCTTC. Its protein is CATSRDMGAPGDGYTF.

The rearrangement joins TRBV6-1 to TRBJ2-7; maybe TRBD2 (6 bases). The CDR3 runs 15 residues. Trimming took 4 bases from V and 2 from J, leaving 15 bases between them. Germline lookup yields CDR1 MNHNS and CDR2 SASEGT. The CDR3 nucleotides are TGTGCCAGCAGTGCGGGAGCACGGACCACCTACGAGCAGTACTTC. Amino acid sequence: CASSAGARTTYEQYF.

This clone was recorded once. This chain connects TRBV9 to TRBJ2-7; 11 positions match TRBD2. The CDR3 length is 15 residues. From germline, CDR1 is SGDLS and CDR2 YYNGEE. Trimming cost V 3 bases and J 4 bases; bases outside gene matches: 6. The CDR3 protein is CASSALAGAEYEQYF. Here the CDR3 DNA reads TGTGCCAGCAGCGCACTAGCGGGAGCTGAGTACGAGCAGTACTTC.

This clone was counted a few times. The genes are TRBV4-2 and TRBJ2-3; D is ambiguous. V lost 4 bases and J lost 5, with 7 bases in between. Germline values: CDR1 LGHNA, CDR2 YNFKEQ. The CDR3 length is 12 residues. The CDR3 DNA sequence: TGTGCCAGCAGCCGAACCGGAGATACGCAGTATTTT. Protein sequence: CASSRTGDTQYF.

This sequence joins TRBV5-1 and TRBJ2-7, with a tentative D call TRBD1 (5 bases). Trimming took 0 bases from V and 2 from J, leaving 6 bases between them. CDR1 is SGHRS and CDR2 is YFSETQ in the germline V gene. The CDR3 has 13 amino acids. The CDR3 is CASSLGTTYEQYF. CDR3 DNA: TGCGCCAGCAGCTTGGGGACAACCTACGAGCAGTACTTC.

About this clone: The junction departs from the called germline gene at one end, perhaps through a read error. The gene calls are TRBV6-5 and TRBJ2-7; TRBD1 agrees at 7 bases. The length of the CDR3 is 14 residues. Per the germline V gene, CDR1 is MNHEY and CDR2 is SVGAGI. The CDR3 is CACSSGTEAYEQYF. CDR3 in DNA: TGTGCCTGCAGTTCCGGGACAGAAGCCTACGAGCAGTACTTC.